This TCR beta chain was recorded in a study of T-cell memory formation after mild COVID-19. In the study overall: TCR clusters were mostly confined to one donor each.

This clonotype turned up a few times. The antigen is unknown. In germline, CDR1 is LGHNA, CDR2 YSLEER. This CDR3 contains 16 residues. The V end lost 3 bases, the J end lost 3 bases, and 14 bases lay between the germline ends. The study, taken as a whole, reports: Day 15 to 85 contracting clones showed balanced CD4/CD8; later expanders leaned CD4+.

TCR alpha and TCR beta cDNA libraries with sample barcodes and UMIs came from 5'RACE using constant-segment primers. Each CDR3 protein is one row after TCRdb ran MiXCR on the 5' RACE reads. The table has around 80,000 distinct CDR3 sequences, 9.5% to 15% seen once; the top ten hold 41%. The source of this sequence is a man younger than 30 who had mild COVID-19 (a few samples of this study predate the infection). Cell type and time point are not known. Material for sequencing was PBMCs or a T cell subset sorted from them (not recorded which). The genes are TRBV4-3 and TRBJ1-4, with D uncertain. CDR3 sequence reads: CASSQRWSTANEKLFF. In DNA, the CDR3 is TGCGCCAGCAGCCAGCGATGGAGTACAGCTAATGAAAAACTGTTTTTT.